This T cell receptor (beta chain) was identified during a study of T cells in Graves' hyperthyroidism and ophthalmopathy. Patients between 18 and 65 years old had hyperthyroidism, newly diagnosed and lasting under 2 months. Exclusion of patients followed from uncontrolled infection, other autoimmune disease, pregnancy or lactation. Study outcomes and limitations: Most clonotypes that expanded in the thyroid above 0.001 also showed up in blood.

TCR beta CDR3 regions were amplified from RNA transcripts. The primer set for the first-round RT-PCR of the TCR CDR3 was HTBI. MiXCR, run by TCRdb on the multiplex PCR reads, gives a single entry per CDR3 protein. The sample consists of approximately 600,000 distinct CDR3 sequences, 15% to 20% of them appearing once. This CDR3 region has 13 residues. Germline lookup yields CDR1 KGHSH and CDR2 LQKENI. Trimming left V 6 bases short and J 1 base short, with 8 bases between. This clonotype was seen many times. Its antigen is undetermined. V gene TRBV18 combines with J gene TRBJ2-3; D not certain. The sample consisted of blood. The sequence came from a woman between 25 and 40 years old with Graves' hyperthyroidism. CDR3 DNA: TGTGCCAGCTCCACCCGCCGCACAGATACGCAGTATTTT. Amino acid sequence: CASSTRRTDTQYF.